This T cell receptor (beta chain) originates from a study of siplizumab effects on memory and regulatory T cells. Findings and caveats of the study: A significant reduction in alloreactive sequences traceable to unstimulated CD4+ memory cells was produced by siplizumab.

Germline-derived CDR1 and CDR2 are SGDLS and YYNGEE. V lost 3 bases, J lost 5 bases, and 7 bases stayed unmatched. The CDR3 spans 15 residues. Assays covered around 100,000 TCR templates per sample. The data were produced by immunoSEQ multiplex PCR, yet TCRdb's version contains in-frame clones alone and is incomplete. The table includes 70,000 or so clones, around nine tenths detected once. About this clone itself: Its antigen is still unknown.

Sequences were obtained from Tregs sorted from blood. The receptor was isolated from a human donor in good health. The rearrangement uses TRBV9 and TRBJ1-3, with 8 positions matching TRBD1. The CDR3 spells CASSGSGGWRNTIYF. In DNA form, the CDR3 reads TGTGCCAGCAGCGGATCAGGGGGCTGGCGAAACACCATATATTTT.